This TCR beta chain was observed in a study of shared clonotypes between healthy human individuals. Overall study context: Three CD4 naive, three CD4 memory, two CD8 naive and one CD8 memory plate were used per donor. The study's findings and limits: When naive CD4 clonotypes were compared across a few donors, about 4.8% were shared. Non-shared clonotypes displayed generation probabilities falling below those of clonotypes present in all four donors.

This clone was observed a few times. Antigen: not known. Germline CDR1 is MGHDK and CDR2 is SYGVNS. The CDR3 contains 18 residues. The V gene lost 6 bases and the J gene lost 8 bases, with 29 bases spanning the gap. Generated by immunoSEQ multiplex PCR, the TCRdb table keeps only in-frame clones and is missing some. The table has roughly 120,000 clones, around 71% seen once; the top ten hold around 24%. The sequencing sample was made of memory CD8+ T cells sorted from blood. Subset of the sample: CD45RO+ cells pooled with CCR7-negative TemRA cells. The source is a woman in her twenties or thirties in good health. The chain links TRBV25-1 to TRBJ2-1; D possibly uses TRBD1 or TRBD2 (5 bases each). The CDR3: CASRGQGRALAGWDEQFF. In DNA, the CDR3 is TGTGCCAGCAGAGGCCAGGGTAGGGCCCTGGCGGGCTGGGATGAGCAGTTCTTC.